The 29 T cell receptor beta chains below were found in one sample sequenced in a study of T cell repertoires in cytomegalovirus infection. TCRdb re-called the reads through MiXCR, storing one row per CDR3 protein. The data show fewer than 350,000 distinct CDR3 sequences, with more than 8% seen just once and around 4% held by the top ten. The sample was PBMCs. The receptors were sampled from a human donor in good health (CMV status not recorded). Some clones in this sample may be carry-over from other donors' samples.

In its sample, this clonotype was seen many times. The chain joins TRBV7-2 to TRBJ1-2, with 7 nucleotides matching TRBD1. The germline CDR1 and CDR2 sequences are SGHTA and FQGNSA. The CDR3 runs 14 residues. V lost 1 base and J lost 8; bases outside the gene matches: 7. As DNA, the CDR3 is TGTGCCAGCAGCTTAGTACAGGGGAGGGGGGGCTACACCTTC. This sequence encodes CASSLVQGRGGYTF.

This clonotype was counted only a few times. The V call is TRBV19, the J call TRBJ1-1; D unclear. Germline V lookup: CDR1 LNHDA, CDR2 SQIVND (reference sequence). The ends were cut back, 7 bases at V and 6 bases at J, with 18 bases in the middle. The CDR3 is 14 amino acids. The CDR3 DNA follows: TGTGCCAGTAACCTCGTGTATAAGGGCGCTGAAGCTTTCTTT. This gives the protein CASNLVYKGAEAFF.

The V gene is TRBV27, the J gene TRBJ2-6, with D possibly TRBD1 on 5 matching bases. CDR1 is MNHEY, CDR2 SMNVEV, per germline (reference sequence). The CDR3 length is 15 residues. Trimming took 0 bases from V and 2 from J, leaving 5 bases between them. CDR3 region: CASSLSTAGANVLTF. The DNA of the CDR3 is TGTGCCAGCAGTTTATCGACAGCTGGGGCCAACGTCCTGACTTTC.

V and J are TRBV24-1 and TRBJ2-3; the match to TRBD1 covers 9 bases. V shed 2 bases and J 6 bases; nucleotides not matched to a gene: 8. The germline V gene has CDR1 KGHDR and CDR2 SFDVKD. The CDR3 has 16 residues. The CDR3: CATSDSHGTGPDTQYF. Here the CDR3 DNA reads TGTGCCACCAGTGATTCTCATGGGACAGGGCCGGATACGCAGTATTTT.

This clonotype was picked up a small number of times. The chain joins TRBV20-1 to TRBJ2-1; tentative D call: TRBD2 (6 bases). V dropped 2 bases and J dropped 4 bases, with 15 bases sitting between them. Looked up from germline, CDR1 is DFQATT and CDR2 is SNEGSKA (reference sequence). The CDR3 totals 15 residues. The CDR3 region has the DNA TGCAGTGCTAGATGGGGCGGGGCTAATTACAATGAGCAGTTCTTC. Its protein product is CSARWGGANYNEQFF.

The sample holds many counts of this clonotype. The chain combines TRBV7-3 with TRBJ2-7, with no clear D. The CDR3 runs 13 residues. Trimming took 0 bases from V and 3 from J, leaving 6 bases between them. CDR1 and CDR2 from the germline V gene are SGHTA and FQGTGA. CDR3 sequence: CASSLTRDYEQYF. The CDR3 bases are TGTGCCAGCAGCTTAACAAGGGACTACGAGCAGTACTTC.

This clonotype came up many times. Here the CDR3 reads CASSSDGNYGYTF. CDR3 nucleotide sequence: TGTGCCAGCAGTTCCGACGGAAACTATGGCTACACCTTC. V usage is TRBV25-1 and J usage is TRBJ1-2; D call uncertain. The length of the CDR3 is 13 residues. Trimming took off 5 bases at V and 2 bases at J, with 9 bases between the two ends. CDR1 and CDR2 (germline): MGHDK, SYGVNS.

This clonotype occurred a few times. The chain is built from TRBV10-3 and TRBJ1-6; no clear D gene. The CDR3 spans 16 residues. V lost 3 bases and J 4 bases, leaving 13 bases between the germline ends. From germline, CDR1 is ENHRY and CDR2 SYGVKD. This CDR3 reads CAISDRSVGYNSPLHF. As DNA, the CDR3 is TGTGCCATCAGTGACCGTTCGGTTGGTTATAATTCACCCCTCCACTTT.

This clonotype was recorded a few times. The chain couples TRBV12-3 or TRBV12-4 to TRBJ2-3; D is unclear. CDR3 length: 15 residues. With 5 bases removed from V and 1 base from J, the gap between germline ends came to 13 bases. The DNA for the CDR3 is TGTGCCAGCAGTCCTACGACACTACGCACAGATACGCAGTATTTT. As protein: CASSPTTLRTDTQYF.

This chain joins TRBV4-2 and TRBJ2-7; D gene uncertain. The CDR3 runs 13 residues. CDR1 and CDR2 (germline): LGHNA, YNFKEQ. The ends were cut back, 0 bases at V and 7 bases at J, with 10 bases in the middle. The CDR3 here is CASSQEIPTEQYF. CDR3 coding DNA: TGTGCCAGCAGCCAAGAGATCCCGACAGAGCAGTACTTC.

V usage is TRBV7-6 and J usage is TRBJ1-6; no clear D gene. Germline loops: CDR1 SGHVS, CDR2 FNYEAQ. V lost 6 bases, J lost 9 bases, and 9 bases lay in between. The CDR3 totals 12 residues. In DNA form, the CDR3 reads TGTGCCAGCAGTCCCTCGGGTTCACCCCTCCACTTT. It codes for CASSPSGSPLHF.

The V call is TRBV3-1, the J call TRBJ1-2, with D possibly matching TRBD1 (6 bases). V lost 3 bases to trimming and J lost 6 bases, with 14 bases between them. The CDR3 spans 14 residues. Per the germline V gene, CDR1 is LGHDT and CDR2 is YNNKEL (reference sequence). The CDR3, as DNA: TGTGCCAGCAGCCACGCCAATAGGGGGAATGGCTACACCTTC. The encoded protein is CASSHANRGNGYTF.

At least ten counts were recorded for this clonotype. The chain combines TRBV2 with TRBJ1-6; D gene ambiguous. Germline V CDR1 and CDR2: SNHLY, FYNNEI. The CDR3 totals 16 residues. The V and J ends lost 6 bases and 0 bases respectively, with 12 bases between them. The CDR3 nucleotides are TGTGCCAGCAGCAGGCGACTCAGCTCCTATAATTCACCCCTCCACTTT. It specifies CASSRRLSSYNSPLHF.

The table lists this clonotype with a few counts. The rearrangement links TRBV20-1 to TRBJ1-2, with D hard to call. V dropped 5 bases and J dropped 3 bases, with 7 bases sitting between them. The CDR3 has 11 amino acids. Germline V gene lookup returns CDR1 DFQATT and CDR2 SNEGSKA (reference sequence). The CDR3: CSARRYYGYTF. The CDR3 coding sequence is TGCAGTGCTCGACGGTACTATGGCTACACCTTC.

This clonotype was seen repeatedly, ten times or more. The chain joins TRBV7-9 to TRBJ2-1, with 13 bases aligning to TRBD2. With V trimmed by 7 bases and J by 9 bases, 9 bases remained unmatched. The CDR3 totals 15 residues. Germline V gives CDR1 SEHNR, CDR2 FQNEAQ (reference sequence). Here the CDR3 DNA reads TGTGCCAGCACCTTGGGGACTAGCGGGATGATTGAGCAGTTCTTC. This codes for CASTLGTSGMIEQFF.

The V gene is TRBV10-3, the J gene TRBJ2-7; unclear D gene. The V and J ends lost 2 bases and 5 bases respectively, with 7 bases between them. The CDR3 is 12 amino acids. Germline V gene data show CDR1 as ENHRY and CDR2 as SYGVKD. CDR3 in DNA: TGTGCCATCAGTGAGCGCGCCCACGAGCAGTACTTC. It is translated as CAISERAHEQYF.

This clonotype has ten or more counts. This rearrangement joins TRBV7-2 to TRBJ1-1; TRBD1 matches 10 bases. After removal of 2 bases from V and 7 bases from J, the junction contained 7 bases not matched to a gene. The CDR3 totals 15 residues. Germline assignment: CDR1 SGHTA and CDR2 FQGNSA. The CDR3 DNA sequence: TGTGCCAGCAGCTTACGTCGACAGGGGGCGGTTGAAGCTTTCTTT. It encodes CASSLRRQGAVEAFF.

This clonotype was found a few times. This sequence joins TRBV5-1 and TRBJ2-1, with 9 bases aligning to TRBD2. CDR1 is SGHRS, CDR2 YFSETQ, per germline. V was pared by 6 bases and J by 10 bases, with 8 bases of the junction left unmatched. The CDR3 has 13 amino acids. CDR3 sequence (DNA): TGCGCCAGCAAATTAGCGGGAGTGGGAGAGCAGTTCTTC. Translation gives CASKLAGVGEQFF. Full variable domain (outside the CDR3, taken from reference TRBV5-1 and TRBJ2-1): KAGVTQTPRYLIKTRGQQVTLSCSPISGHRSVSWYQQTPGQGLQFLFEYFSETQRNKGNFPGRFSGRQFSNSRSEMNVSTLELGDSALYLCASKLAGVGEQFFGPGTRLTVL.

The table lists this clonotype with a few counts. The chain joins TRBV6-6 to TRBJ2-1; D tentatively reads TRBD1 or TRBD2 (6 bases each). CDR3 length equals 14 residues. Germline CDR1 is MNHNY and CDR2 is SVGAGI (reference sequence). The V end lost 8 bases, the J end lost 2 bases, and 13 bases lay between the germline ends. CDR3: CASAGQGPYNEQFF. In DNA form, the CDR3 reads TGTGCCAGCGCGGGGCAGGGGCCCTACAATGAGCAGTTCTTC.

CDR3 amino acids: CASSLDPSGGKETQYF. The CDR3 DNA sequence: TGTGCCAGCAGCTTAGATCCAAGCGGGGGGAAAGAGACCCAGTACTTC. The chain uses TRBV11-2 and TRBJ2-5; 9 bases match TRBD2. This CDR3 has 16 residues. The V gene end was trimmed by 0 bases and the J gene end by 3 bases; junction bases not matched to a gene: 5. Germline CDR1 is SGHAT and CDR2 is FQNNGV.

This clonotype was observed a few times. In DNA form, the CDR3 reads TGTGCCAGCAGCCCTCAAAGCAATCAGCCCCAGCATTTT. Amino acid sequence: CASSPQSNQPQHF. The chain employs TRBV7-2 and TRBJ1-5; D unclear. CDR1 and CDR2 from the germline V gene are SGHTA and FQGNSA. V gave up 5 bases and J gave up 1 base, with 6 bases separating them. The CDR3 consists of 13 residues. The full variable domain, its missing parts supplied by reference TRBV7-2 and TRBJ1-5, is GAGVSQSPSNKVTEKGKDVELRCDPISGHTALYWYRQSLGQGLEFLIYFQGNSAPDKSGLPSDRFSAERTGGSVSTLTIQRTQQEDSAVYLCASSPQSNQPQHFGDGTRLSIL.

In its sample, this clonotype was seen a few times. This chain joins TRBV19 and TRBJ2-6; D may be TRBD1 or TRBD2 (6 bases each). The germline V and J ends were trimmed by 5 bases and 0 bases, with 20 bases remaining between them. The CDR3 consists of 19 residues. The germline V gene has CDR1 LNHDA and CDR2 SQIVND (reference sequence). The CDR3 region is CASSPRGGQLLSGANVLTF. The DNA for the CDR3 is TGTGCCAGTAGTCCCCGTGGGGGGCAACTCCTCTCTGGGGCCAACGTCCTGACTTTC.

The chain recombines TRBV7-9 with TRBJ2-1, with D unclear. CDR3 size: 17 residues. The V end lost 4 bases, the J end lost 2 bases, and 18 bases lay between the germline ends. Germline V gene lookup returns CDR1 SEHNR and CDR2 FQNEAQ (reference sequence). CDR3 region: CASSSPAYSAPYNEQFF. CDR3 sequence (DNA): TGTGCCAGCAGCTCACCCGCCTACAGTGCCCCCTACAATGAGCAGTTCTTC.

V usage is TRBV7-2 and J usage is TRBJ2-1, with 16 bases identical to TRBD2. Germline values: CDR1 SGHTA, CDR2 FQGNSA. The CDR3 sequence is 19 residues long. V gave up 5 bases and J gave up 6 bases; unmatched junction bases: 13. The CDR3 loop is CASSRVQGLAGGPVNEQFF. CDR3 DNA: TGTGCCAGCAGCCGTGTACAGGGACTAGCGGGGGGGCCGGTCAATGAGCAGTTCTTC. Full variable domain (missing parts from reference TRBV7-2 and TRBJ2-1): GAGVSQSPSNKVTEKGKDVELRCDPISGHTALYWYRQSLGQGLEFLIYFQGNSAPDKSGLPSDRFSAERTGGSVSTLTIQRTQQEDSAVYLCASSRVQGLAGGPVNEQFFGPGTRLTVL.

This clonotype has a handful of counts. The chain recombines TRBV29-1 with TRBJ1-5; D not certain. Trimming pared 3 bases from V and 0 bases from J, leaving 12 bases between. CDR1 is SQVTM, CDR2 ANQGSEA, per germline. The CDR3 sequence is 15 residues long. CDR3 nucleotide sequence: TGCAGCGTTGAGGCAGACCCTCATAGCAATCAGCCCCAGCATTTT. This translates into CSVEADPHSNQPQHF.

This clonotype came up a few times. This CDR3 reads CASSGTVYSNQPQHF. In nucleotides, the CDR3 is TGTGCCAGCAGCGGGACAGTATATAGCAATCAGCCCCAGCATTTT. The gene calls are TRBV11-3 and TRBJ1-5; 7 positions match TRBD1. V shed 5 bases and J 0 bases; nucleotides not matched to a gene: 4. This CDR3 comprises 15 residues. The germline CDR1 and CDR2 sequences are SGHNT and YENEEA.

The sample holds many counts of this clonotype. The CDR3 region has the DNA TGTGCCAGCAGCTTAGGGTGGGTTGACGAAAAACTGTTTTTT. This gives the protein CASSLGWVDEKLFF. The rearrangement links TRBV7-2 to TRBJ1-4; D gene uncertain. The CDR3 has 14 amino acids. Germline CDR1 reads SGHTA; CDR2 reads FQGNSA. Between the trimmed V and J ends, which lost 1 base and 8 bases, there was a span of 11 bases.

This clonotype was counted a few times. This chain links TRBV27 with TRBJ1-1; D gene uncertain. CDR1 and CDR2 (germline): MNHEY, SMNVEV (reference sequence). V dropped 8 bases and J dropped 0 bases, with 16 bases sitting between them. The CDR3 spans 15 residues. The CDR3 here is CASSLRGKMNTEAFF. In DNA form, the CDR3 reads TGTGCCAGCTCGCTAAGAGGCAAAATGAACACTGAAGCTTTCTTT.

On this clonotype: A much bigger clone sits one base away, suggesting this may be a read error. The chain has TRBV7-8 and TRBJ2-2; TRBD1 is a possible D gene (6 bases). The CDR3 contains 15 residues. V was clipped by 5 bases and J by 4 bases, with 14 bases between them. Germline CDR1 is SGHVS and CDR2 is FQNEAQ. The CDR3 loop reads CASSLRGYLTGELFF. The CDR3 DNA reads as TGTGCCAGCAGCCTCAGGGGTTACCTCACCGGGGAGCTGTTTTTT.